This T cell receptor beta chain was identified during a study of cytomegalovirus exposure and HLA in healthy donors. The CDR3 contains 17 residues. After removal of 4 bases from V and 2 bases from J, the junction contained 11 bases not matched to a gene. From germline, CDR1 is SGHNT and CDR2 YYREEE (reference sequence). Study-wide results and limits: A few chains tied to CMV proved CMV antigen-specific in vitro. One later analysis reportedly identified an Asian-associated ancestry cluster that showed fewer N-insertions than the roughly 700-donor mean. The later analysis indicated that the majority of CMV-associated TCR beta chains appeared HLA-restricted.

The PCR was carried out with 60 Vbeta primers and 13 Jbeta primers. In the original processing: In a later analysis, of some 80 million unique beta chains, 9 million to 11 million appeared in at least two donors. Sequenced by immunoSEQ multiplex PCR; TCRdb stores in-frame clones only, minus some. Clone size and V and J calls were adopted from that table, with D and trimming inferred from the DNA. The sample yields 200,000 or so clones, roughly 80% seen once. Comments on this clone: Its specificity is unknown.

The rearrangement links TRBV5-4 to TRBJ2-2; 7 nucleotides agree with TRBD1. Sequenced input: PBMCs. This receptor was taken from a woman in her 50s in good health and CMV-seropositive. The chain's CDR3 is CASSAPHRGSNTGELFF. The CDR3, as DNA: TGTGCCAGCAGCGCACCCCACAGGGGTTCCAACACCGGGGAGCTGTTTTTT.